This T cell receptor (beta chain) was observed in a study of neoadjuvant nivolumab and ipilimumab in lung cancer. This clone was picked up one time. Its specificity is unknown. Overall study findings and caveats: Resected-tumor TCR richness correlated positively with pretherapy blood richness. TCR richness and clonality were higher in tumors than adjacent uninvolved lung. From pretherapy to surgery, tumor richness and clonality rose with dual therapy.

Clones were read by immunoSEQ multiplex PCR, and TCRdb kept only the in-frame ones, dropping some. The sample has over 25,000 clones, 65% to 85% seen once. Germline values: CDR1 SGHTS, CDR2 YDEGEE. The CDR3 extends over 15 amino acids. V gave up 1 base and J gave up 6 bases; unmatched junction bases: 3. This specimen was peripheral blood, taken before neoadjuvant nivolumab, alone or with ipilimumab. The chain couples TRBV5-8 to TRBJ1-6; 8 bases map to TRBD1. This receptor was taken from an adult with non-small cell lung cancer. In DNA, the CDR3 is TGTGCCAGCAGCTTGCGCAGGGGGCCTAATTCACCCCTCCACTTT. Translation: CASSLRRGPNSPLHF.